This T cell receptor (beta chain) derives from a study of blood T cells in healthy people across ages. The people who gave samples were healthy Caucasians from Russia, aged roughly 6 to 90. The table lists this clonotype with a few counts. With a J-beta primer mix and a sample-barcoded 5' primer, a second PCR ran roughly 6 to 12 cycles. TCRdb fed the 5' RACE reads into MiXCR, producing one record per CDR3 protein. This sample carries approximately 730,000 distinct CDR3 sequences, around half of them seen once, and the ten largest clones take 40% to 50%. V was cut by 5 bases and J by 4 bases, with 17 bases left in between. The germline V gene has CDR1 SGHTA and CDR2 FQGTGA. This CDR3 contains 15 residues.

The material sequenced was blood. The source of this sequence is a man at least 80 years old in good health. The rearrangement links TRBV7-3 to TRBJ2-5; D is perhaps TRBD1 (6 bases). The CDR3 DNA reads TGTGCCAGCAGCAGAGAAGACAGGTTCGGAGAGACCCAGTACTTC. It encodes CASSREDRFGETQYF. Full variable domain (remainder filled in from reference TRBV7-3 and TRBJ2-5): GAGVSQTPSNKVTEKGKYVELRCDPISGHTALYWYRQSLGQGPEFLIYFQGTGAADDSGLPNDRFFAVRPEGSVSTLKIQRTERGDSAVYLCASSREDRFGETQYFGPGTRLLVL.